A single T cell receptor beta chain is shown here with its context. Its specific antigen is unknown. No base quality values were provided; no much bigger clone lies one nucleotide off. This record comes from a study of Ad26.COV2.S vaccination and SARS-CoV-2 variants (dated by TCRdb to the early 2020s). A note on the overall study: Vaccine-arm donors were drawn from COV1001, a multicentre, randomized, double-blind, placebo-controlled phase I-IIa trial of Ad26.COV2.S in healthy adults. Throughout the experiments and outcome assessment, investigators stayed blinded to trial group allocation. Participants in the trial were split at random into five groups of five each, receiving low-dose or high-dose Ad26.COV2.S once or twice, or else placebo on both occasions. Sequencing of the TCRbeta repertoire served to evaluate the specificity and breadth of SARS-CoV-2-reactive T cell receptors following Ad26.COV2.S vaccination. Ad26.COV2.S was given intramuscularly at 5x10^10 or 1x10^11 viral particles, as a single shot or as two shots 56 days apart. The TCR-sequenced set comprised around 30 samples: roughly 19 Ad26.COV2.S vaccine recipients, 5 placebo recipients and 8 SARS-CoV-2 convalescent individuals. What the research found in general, with its limitations: The authors noted that the TCR breadth and depth analyses may have underestimated total T cell responses. The study was not powered to compare responses between vaccine doses or regimens. After vaccination, substantial breadth of spike-specific CD8+ and CD4+ T cell responses was reported. Non-spike TCR breadth was comparable between vaccine and placebo recipients, consistent with the vaccine containing only spike. Compared with placebo recipients, Ad26.COV2.S recipients showed higher spike-specific TCR breadth (P = 0.0014).

TCRbeta CDR3 regions were sequenced with the immunoSEQ Assay. After extraction, genomic DNA underwent amplification by bias-controlled multiplex PCR, followed by high-throughput sequencing. Per the authors' processing: To quantify the absolute abundance of each unique TCRbeta CDR3 region, sequences were collapsed and filtered. T cell fraction was estimated by normalizing TCRbeta template counts to usable DNA, with usable DNA measured through amplification of reference genes found in all nucleated cells. Repertoire TCRs were annotated as SARS-CoV-2-specific by exact matching of V gene, CDR3 amino acid sequence and J gene to a known reactive TCR set. The reference SARS-CoV-2 TCR set came from MIRA and was filtered for enrichment in COVID-19-positive ImmuneCODE repertoires, removing public or cross-reactive TCRs. Based on the MIRA antigens, annotated TCRs were further analysed at the level of specific ORF or position within ORF. Depth was the summed frequency of annotated unique rearrangements, while breadth was defined as annotated unique rearrangements over total unique productive rearrangements. Two-sided Wilcoxon rank-sum tests were applied when comparing TCR breadth between groups. In TCRdb, the immuneACCESS table is reduced to in-frame sequences with V and J assigned. These tables do not hold every clone; where another copy was compared, an unresolved V gene accounts for under half, and the others remain unexplained. D and trimming were read from the DNA, whereas the V and J calls and clone size are those reported in that table. The sample table lists 200,000 to 250,000 clones, around 89% of them with a count of one. Roughly 10% of the sample belongs to the ten largest clones.

The treatment or condition label, read with the paper, signifies: about 20 received Ad26.COV2.S at low or high dose, single or two shots; about 5 received placebo; per-sample allocation not given. For vaccine and placebo recipients, the sequenced repertoires came from samples collected on day 63 after the first injection. Cohort 1b enrolled roughly 25 adults aged 18-55 years at a single site in Boston, USA, between 29 July and 7 August 2020. Ad26.COV2.S consisted of a replication-incompetent adenovirus type 26 vector by which a prefusion-stabilized SARS-CoV-2 spike protein from the original Wuhan strain was expressed. Counted from cysteine to phenylalanine, this CDR3 has 13 amino acids. The only DNA kept is the CDR3, 39 bases in frame from the first base. For this chain, trimming is 5 bases at the V end and 7 bases at the J end, and the number of junction bases without a gene match is 4. From the germline V gene (reference sequence), CDR1 is GTSNPN and CDR2 is SVGIG.

Sequences were derived from peripheral blood, sampled in a trial of Ad26.COV2.S vaccine versus placebo. This receptor was taken from a person between 18 and 65 years old who received the Ad26.COV2.S COVID-19 vaccine or a placebo. The sequence links TRBV30 to TRBJ2-2; a stretch of 10 junction bases matches TRBD1. This receptor carries the CDR3 CAWGQGVNGELFF. The base sequence is TGTGCCTGGGGACAGGGGGTTAACGGGGAGCTGTTTTTT.